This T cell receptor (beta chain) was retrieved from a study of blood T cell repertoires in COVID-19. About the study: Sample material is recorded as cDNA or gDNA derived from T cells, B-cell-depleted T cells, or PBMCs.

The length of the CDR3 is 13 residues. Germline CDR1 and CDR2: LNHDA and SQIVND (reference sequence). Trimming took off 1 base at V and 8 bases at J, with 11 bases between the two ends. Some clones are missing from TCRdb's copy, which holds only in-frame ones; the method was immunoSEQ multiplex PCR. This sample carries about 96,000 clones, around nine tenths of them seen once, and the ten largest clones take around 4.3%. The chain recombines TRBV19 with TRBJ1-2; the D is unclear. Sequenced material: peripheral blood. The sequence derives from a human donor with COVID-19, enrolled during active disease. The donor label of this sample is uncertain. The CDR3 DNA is TGTGCCAGTAGTATAGTCCGGGATCGGGGCTACACCTTC. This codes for CASSIVRDRGYTF.